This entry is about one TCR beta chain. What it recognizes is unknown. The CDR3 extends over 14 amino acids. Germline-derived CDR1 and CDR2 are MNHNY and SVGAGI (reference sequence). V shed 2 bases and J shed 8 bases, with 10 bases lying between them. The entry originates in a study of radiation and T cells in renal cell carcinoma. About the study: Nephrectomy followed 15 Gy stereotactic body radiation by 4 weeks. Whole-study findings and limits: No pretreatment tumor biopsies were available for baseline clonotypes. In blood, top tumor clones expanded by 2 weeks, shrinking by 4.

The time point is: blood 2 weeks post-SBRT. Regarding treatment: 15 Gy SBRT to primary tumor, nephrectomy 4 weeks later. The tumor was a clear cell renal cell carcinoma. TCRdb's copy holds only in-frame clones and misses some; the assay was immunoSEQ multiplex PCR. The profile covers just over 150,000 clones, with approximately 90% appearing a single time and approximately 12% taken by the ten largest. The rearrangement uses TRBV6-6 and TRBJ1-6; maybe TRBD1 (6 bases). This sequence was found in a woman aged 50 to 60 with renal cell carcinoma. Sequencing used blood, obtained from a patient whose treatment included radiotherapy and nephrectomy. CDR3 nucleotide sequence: TGTGCCAGCAGTTACGTGGGGGCAGATTCACCCCTCCACTTT. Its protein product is CASSYVGADSPLHF.